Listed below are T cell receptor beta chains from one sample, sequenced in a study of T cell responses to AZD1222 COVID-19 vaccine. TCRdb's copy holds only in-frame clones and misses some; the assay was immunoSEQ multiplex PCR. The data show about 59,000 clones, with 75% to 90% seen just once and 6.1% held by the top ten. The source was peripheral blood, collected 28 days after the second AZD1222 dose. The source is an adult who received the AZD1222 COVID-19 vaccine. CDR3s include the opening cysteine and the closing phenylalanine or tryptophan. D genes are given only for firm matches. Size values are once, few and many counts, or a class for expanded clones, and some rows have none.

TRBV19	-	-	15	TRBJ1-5	CASSMGTSSNQPQHF	TGTGCCAGTAGTATGGGGACATCTAGTAATCAGCCCCAGCATTTT
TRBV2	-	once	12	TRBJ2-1	CASSDWPIPQFF	TGTGCCAGCAGTGATTGGCCCATCCCGCAGTTCTTC
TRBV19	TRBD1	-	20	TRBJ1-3	CASSTIIPRQGLSSGNTIYF	TGTGCCAGTAGTACAATAATACCTCGACAGGGGCTGAGCTCTGGAAACACCATATATTTT
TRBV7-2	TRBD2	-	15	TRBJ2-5	CASSRGSAGGETQYF	TGTGCCAGCAGCCGCGGTTCAGCGGGAGGAGAGACCCAGTACTTC
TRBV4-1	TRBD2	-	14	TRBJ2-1	CASSQGLADNEQFF	TGCGCCAGCAGCCAGGGACTAGCGGATAATGAGCAGTTCTTC
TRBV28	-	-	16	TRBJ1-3	CASRDFGLEFGNTIYF	TGTGCCAGCAGAGATTTCGGTTTGGAGTTTGGAAACACCATATATTTT
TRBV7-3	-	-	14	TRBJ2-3	CASSPGMSTDTQYF	TGTGCCAGCAGCCCCGGGATGAGCACAGATACGCAGTATTTT
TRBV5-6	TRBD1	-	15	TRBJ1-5	CASSPGTGWNQPQHF	TGTGCCAGCAGCCCGGGGACAGGATGGAATCAGCCCCAGCATTTT
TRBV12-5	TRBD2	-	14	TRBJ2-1	CASGPGLAHNEQFF	TGTGCTAGTGGCCCCGGACTAGCCCACAATGAGCAGTTCTTC
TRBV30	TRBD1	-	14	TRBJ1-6	CAWNGQGYNSPLHF	TGTGCCTGGAACGGACAGGGTTATAATTCACCCCTCCACTTT
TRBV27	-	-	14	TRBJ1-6	CASSLTQGNSPLHF	TGTGCCAGCAGTTTAACACAGGGTAATTCACCCCTCCACTTT
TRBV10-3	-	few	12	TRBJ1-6	CAISGLNSPLHF	TGTGCCATCAGTGGACTGAATTCACCCCTCCACTTT
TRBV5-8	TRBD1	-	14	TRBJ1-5	CASRETGSNQPQHF	TGTGCCAGCAGGGAGACAGGGAGCAATCAGCCCCAGCATTTT
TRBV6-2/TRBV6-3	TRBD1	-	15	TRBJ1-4	CASSYPRGNREKLFF	TGTGCCAGCAGTTACCCCAGGGGGAATCGAGAAAAACTGTTTTTT
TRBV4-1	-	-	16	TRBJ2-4	CASSQVGGLTKNIQYF	TGCGCCAGCAGCCAAGTTGGGGGTTTGACCAAAAACATTCAGTACTTC
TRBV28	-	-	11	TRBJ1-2	CASRSSYGYTF	TGTGCCAGCAGGTCGAGCTATGGCTACACCTTC
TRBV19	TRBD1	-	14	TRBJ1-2	CASSILQGASGYTF	TGTGCCAGTAGTATCCTACAGGGGGCGTCTGGCTACACCTTC
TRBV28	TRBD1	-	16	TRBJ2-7	CASSLWGTGQSYEQYF	TGTGCCAGCAGTTTGTGGGGGACAGGGCAATCCTACGAGCAGTACTTC
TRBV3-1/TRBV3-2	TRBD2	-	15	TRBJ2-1	CASSLTSGSSNEQFF	TGTGCCAGCAGCTTGACTAGCGGGAGCTCCAATGAGCAGTTCTTC
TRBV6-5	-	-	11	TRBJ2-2	CASRLTGELFF	TGTGCCAGCAGATTGACCGGGGAGCTGTTTTTT
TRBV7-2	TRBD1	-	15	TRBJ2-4	CASSSRTGGEDIQYF	TGTGCCAGCAGCTCCCGGACAGGGGGCGAGGACATTCAGTACTTC
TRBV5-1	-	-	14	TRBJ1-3	CASSSDSSGNTIYF	TGCGCCAGCAGCTCGGACAGCTCTGGAAACACCATATATTTT
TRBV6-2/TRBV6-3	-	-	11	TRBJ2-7	CASSYPYEQYF	TGTGCCAGCAGTTACCCCTACGAGCAGTACTTC
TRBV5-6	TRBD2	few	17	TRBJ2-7	CASSLRTSGTLSYEQYF	TGTGCCAGCAGTTTGCGGACTAGCGGAACTTTATCCTACGAGCAGTACTTC
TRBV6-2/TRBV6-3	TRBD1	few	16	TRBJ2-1	CASSHERDRGYNEQFF	TGTGCCAGCAGTCACGAACGGGACAGGGGATACAATGAGCAGTTCTTC
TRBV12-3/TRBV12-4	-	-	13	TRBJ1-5	CASTLGADQPQHF	TGTGCCAGCACCCTCGGGGCCGATCAGCCCCAGCATTTT
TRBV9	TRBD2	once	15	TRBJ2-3	CASSSETSGSDTQYF	TGTGCCAGCAGCTCGGAGACTAGCGGCTCAGATACGCAGTATTTT
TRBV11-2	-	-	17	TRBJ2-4	CASSPVGVQITKNIQYF	TGTGCCAGCAGCCCTGTCGGGGTGCAAATAACCAAAAACATTCAGTACTTC
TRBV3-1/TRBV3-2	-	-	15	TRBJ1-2	CASSQDPQGFYGYTF	TGTGCCAGCAGCCAAGATCCACAGGGTTTCTATGGCTACACCTTC
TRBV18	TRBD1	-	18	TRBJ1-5	CASSPRHWDSTSNQPQHF	TGTGCCAGCTCACCACGCCACTGGGACAGTACAAGCAATCAGCCCCAGCATTTT
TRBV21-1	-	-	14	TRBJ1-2	CASSKEGWELGYTF	TGTGCCAGCAGCAAAGAGGGCTGGGAACTTGGCTACACCTTC
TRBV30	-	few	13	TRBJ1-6	CAWSEQNNSPLHF	TGTGCCTGGAGTGAACAGAACAATTCACCCCTCCACTTT
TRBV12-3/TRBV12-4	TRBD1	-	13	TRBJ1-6	CASHNRGSSPLHF	TGTGCCAGCCATAACAGGGGTTCTTCACCCCTCCACTTT
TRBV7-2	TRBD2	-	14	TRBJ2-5	CASSLDSGQETQYF	TGTGCCAGCAGCTTAGATAGCGGGCAAGAGACCCAGTACTTC
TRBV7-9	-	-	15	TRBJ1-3	CASSPIGRSGNTIYF	TGTGCCAGCAGCCCCATCGGGCGTTCTGGAAACACCATATATTTT
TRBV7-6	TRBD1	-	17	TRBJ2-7	CASSLADRPNPLSGQYF	TGTGCCAGCAGCTTAGCGGACAGGCCAAACCCCCTAAGTGGGCAGTACTTC
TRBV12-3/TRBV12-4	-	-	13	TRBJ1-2	CASGAWVAYGYTF	TGTGCCAGCGGGGCCTGGGTAGCCTATGGCTACACCTTC
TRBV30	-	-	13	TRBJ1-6	CAGQSSYNSPLHF	TGTGCCGGTCAGAGCTCCTATAATTCACCCCTCCACTTT
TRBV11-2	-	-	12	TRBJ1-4	CASSEDGRKLFF	TGTGCCAGCAGCGAAGACGGAAGAAAACTGTTTTTT
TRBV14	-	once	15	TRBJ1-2	CASSTPGDTNYGYTF	TGTGCCAGCAGCACCCCAGGGGATACTAACTATGGCTACACCTTC
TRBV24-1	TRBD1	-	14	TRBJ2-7	CARGGTGGTYEQYF	TGTGCCAGGGGGGGGACAGGGGGTACCTACGAGCAGTACTTC
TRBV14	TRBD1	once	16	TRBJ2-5	CASSQGVRGNQETQYF	TGTGCCAGCAGCCAAGGGGTCAGGGGGAACCAAGAGACCCAGTACTTC
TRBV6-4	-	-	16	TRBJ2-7	CASSDSKDGFPYEQYF	TGTGCCAGCAGTGACTCGAAGGACGGATTTCCCTACGAGCAGTACTTC
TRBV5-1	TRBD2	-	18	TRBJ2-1	CASSPNGRLAGLYNEQFF	TGCGCCAGCAGCCCGAATGGGAGGCTAGCGGGATTGTACAATGAGCAGTTCTTC
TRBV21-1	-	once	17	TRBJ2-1	CASSKLGDRGRICEQFF	TGTGCCAGCAGCAAGCTAGGGGACAGGGGGCGAATCTGTGAGCAGTTCTTC
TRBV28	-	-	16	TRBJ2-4	CASSSTLLARPNIQYF	TGTGCCAGCAGTTCCACCCTCCTAGCGCGGCCAAACATTCAGTACTTC
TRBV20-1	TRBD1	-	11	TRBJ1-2	CSAKTGYGYTF	TGCAGTGCTAAGACAGGGTATGGCTACACCTTC
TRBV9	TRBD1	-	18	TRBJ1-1	CASSQTLGTGEVNTEAFF	TGTGCCAGCAGCCAAACCCTAGGGACAGGAGAAGTGAACACTGAAGCTTTCTTT
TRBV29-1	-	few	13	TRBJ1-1	CSVEEQANTEAFF	TGCAGCGTTGAAGAGCAGGCGAACACTGAAGCTTTCTTT
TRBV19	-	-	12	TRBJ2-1	CASSRDRDEQFF	TGTGCCAGTAGTAGAGATCGCGATGAGCAGTTCTTC
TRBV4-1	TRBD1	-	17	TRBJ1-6	CASTHGGQPAYNSPLHF	TGCGCCAGCACCCATGGGGGACAGCCAGCCTATAATTCACCCCTCCACTTT
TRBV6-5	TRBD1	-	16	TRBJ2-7	CASSYSPGGRGYEQYF	TGTGCCAGCAGTTACTCCCCAGGGGGTCGCGGTTACGAGCAGTACTTC
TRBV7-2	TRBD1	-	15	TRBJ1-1	CASSLTRTGGTEAFF	TGTGCCAGCAGCTTAACCCGGACAGGTGGCACTGAAGCTTTCTTT